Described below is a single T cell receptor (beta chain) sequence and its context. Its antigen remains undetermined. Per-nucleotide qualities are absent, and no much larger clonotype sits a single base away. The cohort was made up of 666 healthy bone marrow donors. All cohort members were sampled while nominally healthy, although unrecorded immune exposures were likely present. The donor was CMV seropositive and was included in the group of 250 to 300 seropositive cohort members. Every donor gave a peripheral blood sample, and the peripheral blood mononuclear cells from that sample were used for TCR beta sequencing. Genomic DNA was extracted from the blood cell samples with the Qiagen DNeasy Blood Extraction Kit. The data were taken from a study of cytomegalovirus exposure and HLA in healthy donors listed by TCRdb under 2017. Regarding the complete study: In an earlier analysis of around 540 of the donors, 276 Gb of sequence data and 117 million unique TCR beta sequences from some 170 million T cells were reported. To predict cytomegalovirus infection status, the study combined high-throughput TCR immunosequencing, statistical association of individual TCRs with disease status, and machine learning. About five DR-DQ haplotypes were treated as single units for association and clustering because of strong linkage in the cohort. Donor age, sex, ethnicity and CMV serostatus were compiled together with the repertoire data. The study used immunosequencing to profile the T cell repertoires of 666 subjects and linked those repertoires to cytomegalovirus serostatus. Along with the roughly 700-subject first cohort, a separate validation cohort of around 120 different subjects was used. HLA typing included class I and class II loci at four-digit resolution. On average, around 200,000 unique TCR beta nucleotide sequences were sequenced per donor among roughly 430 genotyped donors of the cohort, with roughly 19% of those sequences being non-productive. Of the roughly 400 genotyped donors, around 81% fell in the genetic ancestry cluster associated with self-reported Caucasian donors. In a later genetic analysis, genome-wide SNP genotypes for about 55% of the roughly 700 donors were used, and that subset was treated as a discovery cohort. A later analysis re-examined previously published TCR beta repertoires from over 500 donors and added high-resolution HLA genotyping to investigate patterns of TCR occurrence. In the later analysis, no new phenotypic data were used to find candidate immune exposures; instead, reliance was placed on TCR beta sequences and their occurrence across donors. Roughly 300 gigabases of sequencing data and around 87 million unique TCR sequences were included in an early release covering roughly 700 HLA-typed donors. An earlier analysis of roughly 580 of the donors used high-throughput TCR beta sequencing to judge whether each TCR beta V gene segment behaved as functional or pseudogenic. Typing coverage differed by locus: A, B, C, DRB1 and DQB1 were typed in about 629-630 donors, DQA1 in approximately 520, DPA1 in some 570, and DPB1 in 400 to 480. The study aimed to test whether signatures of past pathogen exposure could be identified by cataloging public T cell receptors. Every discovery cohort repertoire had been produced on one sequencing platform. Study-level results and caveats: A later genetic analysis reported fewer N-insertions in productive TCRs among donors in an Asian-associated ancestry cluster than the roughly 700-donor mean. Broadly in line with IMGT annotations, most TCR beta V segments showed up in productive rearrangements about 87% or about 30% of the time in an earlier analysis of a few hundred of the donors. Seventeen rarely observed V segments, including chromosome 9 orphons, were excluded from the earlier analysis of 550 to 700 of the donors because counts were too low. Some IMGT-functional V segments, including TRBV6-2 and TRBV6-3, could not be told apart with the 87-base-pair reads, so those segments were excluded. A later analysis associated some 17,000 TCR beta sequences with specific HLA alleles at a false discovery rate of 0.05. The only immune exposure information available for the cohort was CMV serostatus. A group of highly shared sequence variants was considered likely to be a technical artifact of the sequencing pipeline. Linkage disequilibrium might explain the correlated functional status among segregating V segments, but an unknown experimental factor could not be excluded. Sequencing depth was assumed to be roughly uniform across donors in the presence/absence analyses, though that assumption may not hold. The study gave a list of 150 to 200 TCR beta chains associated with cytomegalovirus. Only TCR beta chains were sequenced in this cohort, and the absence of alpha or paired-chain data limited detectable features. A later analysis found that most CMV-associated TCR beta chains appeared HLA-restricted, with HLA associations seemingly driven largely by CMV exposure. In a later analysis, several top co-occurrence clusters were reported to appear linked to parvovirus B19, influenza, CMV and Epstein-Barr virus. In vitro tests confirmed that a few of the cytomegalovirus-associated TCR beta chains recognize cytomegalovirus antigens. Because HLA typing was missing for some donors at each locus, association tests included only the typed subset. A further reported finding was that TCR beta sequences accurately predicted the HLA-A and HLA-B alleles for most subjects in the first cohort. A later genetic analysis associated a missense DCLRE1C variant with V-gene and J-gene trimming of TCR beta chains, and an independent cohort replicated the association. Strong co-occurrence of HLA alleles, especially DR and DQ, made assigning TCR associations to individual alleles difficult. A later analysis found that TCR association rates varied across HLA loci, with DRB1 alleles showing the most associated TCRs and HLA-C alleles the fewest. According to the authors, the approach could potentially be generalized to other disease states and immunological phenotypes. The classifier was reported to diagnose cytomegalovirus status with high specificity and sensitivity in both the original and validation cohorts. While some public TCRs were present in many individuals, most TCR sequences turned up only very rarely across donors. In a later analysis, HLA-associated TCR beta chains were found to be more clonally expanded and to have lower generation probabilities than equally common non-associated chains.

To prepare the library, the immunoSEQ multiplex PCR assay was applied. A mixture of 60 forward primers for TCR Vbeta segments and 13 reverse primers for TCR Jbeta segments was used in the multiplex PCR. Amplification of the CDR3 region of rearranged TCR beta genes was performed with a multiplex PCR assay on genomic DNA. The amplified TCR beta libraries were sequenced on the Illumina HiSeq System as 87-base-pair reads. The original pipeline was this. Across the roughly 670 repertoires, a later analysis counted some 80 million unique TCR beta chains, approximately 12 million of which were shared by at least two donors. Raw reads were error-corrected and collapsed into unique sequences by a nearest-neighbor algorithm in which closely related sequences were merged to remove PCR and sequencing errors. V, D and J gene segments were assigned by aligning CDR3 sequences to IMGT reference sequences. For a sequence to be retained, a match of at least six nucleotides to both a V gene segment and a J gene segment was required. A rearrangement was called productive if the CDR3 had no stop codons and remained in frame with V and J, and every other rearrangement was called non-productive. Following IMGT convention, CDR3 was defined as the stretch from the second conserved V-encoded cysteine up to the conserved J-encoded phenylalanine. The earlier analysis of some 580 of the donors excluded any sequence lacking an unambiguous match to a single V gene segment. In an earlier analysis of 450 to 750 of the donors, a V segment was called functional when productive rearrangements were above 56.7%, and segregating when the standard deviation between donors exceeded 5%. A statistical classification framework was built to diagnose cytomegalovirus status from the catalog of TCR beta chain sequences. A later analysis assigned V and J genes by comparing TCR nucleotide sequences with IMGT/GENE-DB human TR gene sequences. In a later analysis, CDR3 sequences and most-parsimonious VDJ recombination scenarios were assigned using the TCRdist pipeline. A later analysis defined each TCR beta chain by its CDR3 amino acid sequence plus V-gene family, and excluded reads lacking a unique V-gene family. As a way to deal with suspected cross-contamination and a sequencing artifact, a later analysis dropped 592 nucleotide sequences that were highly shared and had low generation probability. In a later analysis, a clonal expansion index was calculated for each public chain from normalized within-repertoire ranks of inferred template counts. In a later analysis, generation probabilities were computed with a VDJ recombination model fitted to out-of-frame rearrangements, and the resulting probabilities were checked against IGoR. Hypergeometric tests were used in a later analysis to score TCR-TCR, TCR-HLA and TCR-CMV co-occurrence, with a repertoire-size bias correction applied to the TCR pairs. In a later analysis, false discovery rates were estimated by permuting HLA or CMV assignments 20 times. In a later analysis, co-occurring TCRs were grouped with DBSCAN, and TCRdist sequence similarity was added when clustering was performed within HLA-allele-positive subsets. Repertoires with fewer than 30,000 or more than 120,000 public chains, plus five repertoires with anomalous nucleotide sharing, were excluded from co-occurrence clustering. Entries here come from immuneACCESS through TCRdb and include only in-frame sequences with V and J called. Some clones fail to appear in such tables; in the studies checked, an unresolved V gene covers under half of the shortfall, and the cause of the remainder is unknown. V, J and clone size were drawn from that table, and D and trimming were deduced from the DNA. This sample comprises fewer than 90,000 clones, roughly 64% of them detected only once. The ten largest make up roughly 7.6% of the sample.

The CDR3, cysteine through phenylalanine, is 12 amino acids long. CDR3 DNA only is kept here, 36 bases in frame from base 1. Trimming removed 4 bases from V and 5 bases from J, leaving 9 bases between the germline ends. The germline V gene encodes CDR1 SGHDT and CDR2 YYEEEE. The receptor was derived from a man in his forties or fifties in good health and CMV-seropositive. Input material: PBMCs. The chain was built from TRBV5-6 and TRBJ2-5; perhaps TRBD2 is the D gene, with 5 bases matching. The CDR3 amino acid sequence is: CASSHGEETQYF. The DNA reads TGTGCCAGCAGCCACGGGGAGGAGACCCAGTACTTC.